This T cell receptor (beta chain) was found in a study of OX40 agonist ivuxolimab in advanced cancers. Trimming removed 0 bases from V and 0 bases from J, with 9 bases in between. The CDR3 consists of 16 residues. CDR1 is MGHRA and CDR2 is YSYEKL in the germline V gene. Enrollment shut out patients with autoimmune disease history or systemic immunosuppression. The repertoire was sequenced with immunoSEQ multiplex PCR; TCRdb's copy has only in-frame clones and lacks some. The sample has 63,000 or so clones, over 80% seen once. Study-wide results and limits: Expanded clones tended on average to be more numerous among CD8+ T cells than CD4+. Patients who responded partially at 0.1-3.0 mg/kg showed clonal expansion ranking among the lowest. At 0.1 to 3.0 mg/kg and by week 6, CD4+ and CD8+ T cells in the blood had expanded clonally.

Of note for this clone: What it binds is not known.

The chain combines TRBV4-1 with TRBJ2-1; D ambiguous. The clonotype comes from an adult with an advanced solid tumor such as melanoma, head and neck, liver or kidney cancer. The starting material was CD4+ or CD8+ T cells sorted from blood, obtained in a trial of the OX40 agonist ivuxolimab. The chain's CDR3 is CASSQEGSGSYNEQFF. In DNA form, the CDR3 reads TGCGCCAGCAGCCAAGAGGGGTCCGGCTCCTACAATGAGCAGTTCTTC.